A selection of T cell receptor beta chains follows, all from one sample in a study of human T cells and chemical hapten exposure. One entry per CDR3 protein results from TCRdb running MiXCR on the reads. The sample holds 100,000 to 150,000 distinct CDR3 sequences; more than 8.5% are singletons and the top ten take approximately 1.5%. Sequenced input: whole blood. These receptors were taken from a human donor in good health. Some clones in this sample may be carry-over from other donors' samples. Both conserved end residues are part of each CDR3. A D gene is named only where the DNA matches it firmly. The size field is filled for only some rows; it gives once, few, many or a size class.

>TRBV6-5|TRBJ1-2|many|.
TGTGCCAGCACCAAACGAGCGGGGAGCCTCCCCTATGGCTACACCTTC
CASTKRAGSLPYGYTF
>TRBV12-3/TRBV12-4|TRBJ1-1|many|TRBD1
TGTGCCAGCAGTCTAGACAGGGGTCCTGAAGCTTTCTTT
CASSLDRGPEAFF
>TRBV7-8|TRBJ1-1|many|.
TGTGCCAGCAGCCCCGGACAGCTGAACACTGAAGCTTTCTTT
CASSPGQLNTEAFF
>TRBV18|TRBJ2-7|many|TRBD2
TGTGCCAGCTCACCACAATGGGGGGGTGACGAGCAGTACTTC
CASSPQWGGDEQYF
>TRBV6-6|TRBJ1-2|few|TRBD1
TGTGCCAGCAGTACAGGGGACGCAGAGGATAACTCCCGGTGGTACACCTTC
CASSTGDAEDNSRWYTF
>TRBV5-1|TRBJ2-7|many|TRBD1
TGCGCCAGCAGCTTGGAGGGGACAGCGAGCTACGAGCAGTACTTC
CASSLEGTASYEQYF
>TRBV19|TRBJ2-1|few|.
TGTGCCAGTAGTATACTGGGGAATGAGCAGTTCTTC
CASSILGNEQFF
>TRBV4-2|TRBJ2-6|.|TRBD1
TGTGCCAGCAGCCAAGATCGGGACAGTTCCTTCTCTGGGGCCAACGTCCTGACTTTC
CASSQDRDSSFSGANVLTF
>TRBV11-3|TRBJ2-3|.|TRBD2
TGTGCCAGCAGCTCCGCGGGAGTGGATACGCAGTATTTT
CASSSAGVDTQYF
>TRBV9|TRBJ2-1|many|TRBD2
TGTGCCAGCAGCGTAGTTAGCGGGGGAGTTGAGCAGTTCTTC
CASSVVSGGVEQFF
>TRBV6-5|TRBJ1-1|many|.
TGTGCCAGCAGTTACGCTGGAGGAGTCACTGAAGCTTTCTTT
CASSYAGGVTEAFF
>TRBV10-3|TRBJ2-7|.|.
TGTGCCATCAGGGAGGACGGATCCCTCTACGAGCAGTACTTC
CAIREDGSLYEQYF
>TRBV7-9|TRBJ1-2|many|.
TGTGCCAGCAGCGTTCCCTATGGCTACACCTTC
CASSVPYGYTF
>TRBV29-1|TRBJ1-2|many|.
TGCAGCGTTGATTCGGCCGCTAACTATGGCTACACCTTC
CSVDSAANYGYTF
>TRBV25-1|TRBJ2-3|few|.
TGTGCCAGCAGTCCAAAACTAGCCTGGTCAGATACGCAGTATTTT
CASSPKLAWSDTQYF
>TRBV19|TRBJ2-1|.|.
TGTGCCAGTAGCGGGGGGACAGCCTCCTACAATGAGCAGTTCTTC
CASSGGTASYNEQFF
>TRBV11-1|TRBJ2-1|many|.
TGTGCCAGCAGCTTAGCGTACGGAAGTAATGAGCAGTTCTTC
CASSLAYGSNEQFF
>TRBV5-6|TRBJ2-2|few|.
TGTGCCAGCAGCTTAGTATCGGGCACCGGGGAGCTGTTTTTT
CASSLVSGTGELFF
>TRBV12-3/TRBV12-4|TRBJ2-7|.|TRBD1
TGTGCCAGCAGACCCGACAGGGCAAAGGCCGAGCAGTACTTC
CASRPDRAKAEQYF
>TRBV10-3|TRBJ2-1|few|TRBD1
TGTGCCATCAGTCTGGGACAGGCGACCTACAATGAGCAGTTCTTC
CAISLGQATYNEQFF
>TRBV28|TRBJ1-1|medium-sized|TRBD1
TGTGCCAGCACCGGAAACAGGGGGCCCACTGAAGCTTTCTTT
CASTGNRGPTEAFF
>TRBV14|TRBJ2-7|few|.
TGTGCCAGCAGCCAAGTCCGGAACTACGAGCAGTACTTC
CASSQVRNYEQYF
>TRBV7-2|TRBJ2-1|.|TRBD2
TGTGCCAGCAGCCCGGGGGGGGTGGGATACAATGAGCAGTTCTTC
CASSPGGVGYNEQFF
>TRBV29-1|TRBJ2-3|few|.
TGCAGCGTCGCAACTAGTTTCGGGTCGGATACGCAGTATTTT
CSVATSFGSDTQYF
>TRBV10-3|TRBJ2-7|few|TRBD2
TGTGCCACCCAAGTAGGGGGAGCGGGAGGGCCGGGGGAGCAGTACTTC
CATQVGGAGGPGEQYF
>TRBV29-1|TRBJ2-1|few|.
TGCAGCGTTGGTTCCGCGGCTGCCTACAATGAGCAGTTCTTC
CSVGSAAAYNEQFF
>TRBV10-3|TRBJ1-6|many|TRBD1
TGTGCTCTCAGGGGGACAGAAAATTCACCCCTCCACTTT
CALRGTENSPLHF
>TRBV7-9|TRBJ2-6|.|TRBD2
TGTGCCAGCAGCGCTGGACTAGCGGGAGGGACGGGGGCCAACGTCCTGACTTTC
CASSAGLAGGTGANVLTF